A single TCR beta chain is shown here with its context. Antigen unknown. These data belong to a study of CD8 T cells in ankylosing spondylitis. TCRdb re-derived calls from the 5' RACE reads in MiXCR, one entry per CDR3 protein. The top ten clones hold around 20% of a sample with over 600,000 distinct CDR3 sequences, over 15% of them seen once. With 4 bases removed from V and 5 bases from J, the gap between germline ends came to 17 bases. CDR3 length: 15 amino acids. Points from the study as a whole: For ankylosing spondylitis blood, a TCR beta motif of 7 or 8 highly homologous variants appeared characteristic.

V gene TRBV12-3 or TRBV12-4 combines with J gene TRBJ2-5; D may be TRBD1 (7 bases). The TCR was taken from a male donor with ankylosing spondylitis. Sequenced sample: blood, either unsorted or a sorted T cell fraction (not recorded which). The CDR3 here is CASSSGQAGGETQYF. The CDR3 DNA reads TGTGCCAGCAGTTCCGGACAGGCCGGAGGGGAGACCCAGTACTTC.